This T cell receptor beta chain originates from a study of T cell responses to AZD1222 COVID-19 vaccine. General study points: In a largely white British group with more females than males, clonal diversity was possibly underestimated.

Turning to this clone: The target antigen is unknown.

This CDR3 region has 13 residues. Looked up from germline, CDR1 is SGHVS and CDR2 is FQNEAQ. V was trimmed by 5 bases and J by 7 bases, leaving 15 bases between them. The protocol was immunoSEQ multiplex PCR, while the TCRdb copy is restricted to in-frame clones and leaves out a portion. The repertoire holds around 67,000 clones, with 83% as singletons. The J gene is TRBJ2-7, the V gene TRBV7-8; D unresolved. The source was peripheral blood, collected 28 days after the second AZD1222 dose. This receptor was taken from an adult who received the AZD1222 COVID-19 vaccine. The DNA of the CDR3 is TGTGCCAGCAGCCAACGAACAGTGAGGGAGCAGTACTTC. Protein product: CASSQRTVREQYF.